The rows below give T cell receptor beta chains drawn from one sample of a study of technical replicates of blood from several donors. Measured with immunoSEQ multiplex PCR; TCRdb has only the in-frame clones, and not every one. The sample yields some 57,000 clones, more than 95% seen once. The sample was T cells isolated from PBMCs. The receptors come from a human donor in good health. Both conserved end residues are part of each CDR3. D genes are given only for firm matches. Size is omitted from some rows. Given values are once, few, many or a class for expanded clones.

clone size | D gene | CDR3 length | J gene | V gene | CDR3 DNA | CDR3 protein
- | TRBD1 | 16 | TRBJ1-5 | TRBV7-9 | TGTGCCAGCAGCCCACTAACCGGGACAGGCAATCAGCCCCAGCATTTT | CASSPLTGTGNQPQHF
- | - | 14 | TRBJ1-3 | TRBV27 | TGTGCCAGCGGCGGGGGAAGGTCTGGAAACACCATATATTTT | CASGGGRSGNTIYF
- | TRBD2 | 17 | TRBJ2-5 | TRBV4-1 | TGCGCCAGCAGCCAACCTACGGGACTAGTGAGACAAGAGACCCAGTACTTC | CASSQPTGLVRQETQYF
- | - | 14 | TRBJ1-5 | TRBV28 | TGTGCCGAAGTCGGGGGGGGAGGCAATCAGCCCCAGCATTTT | CAEVGGGGNQPQHF
- | TRBD2 | 18 | TRBJ2-7 | TRBV7-8 | TGTGCCAGCAGCCGCTATCCGCGGGGGGCGCGTTCGGGCCCCGAGCAGTACTTC | CASSRYPRGARSGPEQYF
- | TRBD2 | 17 | TRBJ2-2 | TRBV4-1 | TGCGCCAGCAGTGATATAGCGGGAGCTTCGAACACCGGGGAGCTGTTTTTT | CASSDIAGASNTGELFF
- | TRBD2 | 14 | TRBJ2-7 | TRBV19 | TGTGCCAGTAGTATAGGGCAGCGGGGAGGCGAGCAGTACTTC | CASSIGQRGGEQYF
- | - | 17 | TRBJ2-1 | TRBV19 | TGTGCCAGTAGTATAGGGCGGGTCCGGCGGGGAAACAATGAGCAGTTCTTC | CASSIGRVRRGNNEQFF
- | - | 15 | TRBJ1-2 | TRBV21-1 | TGTGCCAGCAGCATAGGACAGGGGCACAACTATGGCTACACCTTC | CASSIGQGHNYGYTF
- | - | 16 | TRBJ2-2 | TRBV7-3 | TGTGCCAGCAGCCAACGTGGGGGGGCGCAAACCGGGGAGCTGTTTTTT | CASSQRGGAQTGELFF
- | TRBD2 | 14 | TRBJ2-7 | TRBV2 | TGTGCCAGCAGCTACTACCTCGGGACTAGTCAGCAGTACTTC | CASSYYLGTSQQYF
once | - | 13 | TRBJ2-7 | TRBV6-1 | TGTGCCAGCAGTGAAGCGCTAGACAGGGAGCAGTACTTC | CASSEALDREQYF
- | - | 16 | TRBJ2-1 | TRBV28 | TGTGCCAGCAGTTTTCGGCTGGGACAAATCTACAATGAGCAGTTCTTC | CASSFRLGQIYNEQFF
- | - | 15 | TRBJ2-5 | TRBV6-6 | TGTGCCAGCACTGCGCAGTCCTGGGGCAGGGAGACCCAGTACTTC | CASTAQSWGRETQYF
- | - | 16 | TRBJ2-3 | TRBV5-1 | TGCGCCAGCAGCTTACAAAGCGGGCGCCGCACAGATACGCAGTATTTT | CASSLQSGRRTDTQYF
- | - | 15 | TRBJ2-2 | TRBV11-3 | TGTGCCAGCAGCTTCCGTGTAGATGACACCGGGGAGCTGTTTTTT | CASSFRVDDTGELFF
once | - | 15 | TRBJ1-2 | TRBV6-5 | TGTGCCAGCAGTTACACTCAGGGGTCGTTGTATGGCTACACCTTC | CASSYTQGSLYGYTF
- | TRBD1 | 14 | TRBJ1-6 | TRBV7-9 | TGTGCCAGCAGAGGGGACAGTTTGAATTCACCCCTCCACTTT | CASRGDSLNSPLHF
- | TRBD2 | 15 | TRBJ2-1 | TRBV27 | TGTGCCAGCACCCCAGAGGCTAGCGGGAGGAATGAGCAGTTCTTC | CASTPEASGRNEQFF
- | - | 16 | TRBJ2-7 | TRBV5-1 | TGCGCCAGCAGCTTAATGCAGGTGGGGGCGGATTACGAGCAGTACTTC | CASSLMQVGADYEQYF
- | - | 14 | TRBJ1-1 | TRBV27 | TGTGCCAGCAGTTTGGGGGGGCTGGGGACTGAAGCTTTCTTT | CASSLGGLGTEAFF
- | - | 14 | TRBJ1-1 | TRBV6-8 | TGTGCCAGCACCCACCGGACTGCGAACACTGAAGCTTTCTTT | CASTHRTANTEAFF
- | - | 13 | TRBJ2-3 | TRBV15 | TGTGCCACCAGCAGATTACTAACAGATACGCAGTATTTT | CATSRLLTDTQYF
- | TRBD1 | 14 | TRBJ1-2 | TRBV5-4 | TGTGCCAGCAGTCTTCCGGGACAGGGGTATGGCTACACCTTC | CASSLPGQGYGYTF
- | - | 16 | TRBJ1-1 | TRBV27 | TGTGCCAGCAGTTTAGGTGCACAGGGAGTGAACACTGAAGCTTTCTTT | CASSLGAQGVNTEAFF
- | TRBD1 | 18 | TRBJ1-5 | TRBV2 | TGTGCCAGCAGGGGACCGGGACAGGGGACGTGGGGCAATCAGCCCCAGCATTTT | CASRGPGQGTWGNQPQHF
- | - | 14 | TRBJ1-4 | TRBV30 | TGTGCCTGGAGCCCCGGGAGCCCGAATGAAAAACTGTTTTTT | CAWSPGSPNEKLFF
- | TRBD1 | 15 | TRBJ2-1 | TRBV6-5 | TGTGCCAGCAGTAACAGGGGGCTCCTTGACAATGAGCAGTTCTTC | CASSNRGLLDNEQFF
- | TRBD1 | 16 | TRBJ1-4 | TRBV7-9 | TGTGCCAGCAAGCCGGGACAGGGATTGAGGAATGAAAAACTGTTTTTT | CASKPGQGLRNEKLFF
- | - | 17 | TRBJ2-1 | TRBV5-1 | TGCGCCAGCAGCTTGAGGGTCGGGAGTGGCACACAGAATGAGCAGTTCTTC | CASSLRVGSGTQNEQFF
- | TRBD1 | 13 | TRBJ2-7 | TRBV6-5 | TGTGCCAGCAGAACCGGGACAGCCTCCGAGCAGTACTTC | CASRTGTASEQYF
- | TRBD2 | 15 | TRBJ2-7 | TRBV6-5 | TGTGCCAGCAGAGGAACTAGCGGGACCTCCTACGAGCAGTACTTC | CASRGTSGTSYEQYF
- | - | 15 | TRBJ1-2 | TRBV4-1 | TGCGCCAGCAGCCAAGAAGTCTCGGACTACTATGGCTACACCTTC | CASSQEVSDYYGYTF
- | - | 12 | TRBJ2-2 | TRBV7-8 | TGTGCCCGACTAACCGACACCGGGGAGCTGTTTTTT | CARLTDTGELFF
- | - | 13 | TRBJ2-7 | TRBV5-1 | TGCGCCAGCAGCCAAGGGAGCAACTACGAGCAGTACTTC | CASSQGSNYEQYF
- | - | 15 | TRBJ2-5 | TRBV10-3 | TGTGCCATCAGTGATTCCGGCAGGGGTGGAGAGACCCAGTACTTC | CAISDSGRGGETQYF
- | - | 15 | TRBJ1-2 | TRBV5-4 | TGTGCCAGCAGCTTGGACCGGGGGACTAACTATGGCTACACCTTC | CASSLDRGTNYGYTF
once | TRBD1 | 14 | TRBJ1-4 | TRBV28 | TGTGCCAGCAGTTCCGGGACAGAAAATGAAAAACTGTTTTTT | CASSSGTENEKLFF
- | TRBD1 | 17 | TRBJ1-2 | TRBV27 | TGTGCCAGCAGTTCCCACTCCCCGGGACAGGGGGGGTATGGCTACACCTTC | CASSSHSPGQGGYGYTF
- | - | 15 | TRBJ1-1 | TRBV2 | TGTGCCAGCAGTGAACGAATAGGCAGCGTCACTGAAGCTTTCTTT | CASSERIGSVTEAFF
- | TRBD1 | 13 | TRBJ1-2 | TRBV19 | TGTGCCAGTAGTCCCGACAGGGACGGTGGCTACACCTTC | CASSPDRDGGYTF
- | - | 13 | TRBJ2-7 | TRBV29-1 | TGCAGCGTTGCGGGACTCACGACCTACGAGCAGTACTTC | CSVAGLTTYEQYF
- | TRBD2 | 13 | TRBJ2-7 | TRBV29-1 | TGCAGCGTTGGGGGGGGGATGGGCTACGAGCAGTACTTC | CSVGGGMGYEQYF
- | TRBD2 | 18 | TRBJ2-2 | TRBV28 | TGTGCCAGCAGTTTAACTAGCGGGAGGGGGTCGGGGACCGGGGAGCTGTTTTTT | CASSLTSGRGSGTGELFF
- | - | 13 | TRBJ2-1 | TRBV2 | TGTGCCAGCAGACGATTTGGGGGAGGTGAGCAGTTCTTC | CASRRFGGGEQFF
- | TRBD1 | 18 | TRBJ1-1 | TRBV7-9 | TGTGCCAGCAGCTTAGGGTGGACAGGGGCTGCCAACAAGGAAGAAGCTTTCTTT | CASSLGWTGAANKEEAFF
- | TRBD1 | 15 | TRBJ2-3 | TRBV5-6 | TGTGCCAGCAGCTCCGGGACAGGGAGCACAGATACGCAGTATTTT | CASSSGTGSTDTQYF
- | - | 14 | TRBJ2-7 | TRBV5-6 | TGTGCCAGCAGCGGCCGGAGGATCGGGAACGAGCAGTACTTC | CASSGRRIGNEQYF
- | TRBD1 | 17 | TRBJ1-1 | TRBV9 | TGTGCCAGCAGCGGCCTAGGTCAGGGGGCTATGAACACTGAAGCTTTCTTT | CASSGLGQGAMNTEAFF
- | TRBD2 | 16 | TRBJ2-7 | TRBV18 | TGTGCCAGCACGCCCCCCCTAGCGGGAGGGCCGAACGAGCAGTACTTC | CASTPPLAGGPNEQYF
- | - | 13 | TRBJ1-4 | TRBV29-1 | TGCAGCGTCCGGGGAGGGAGAAATGAAAAACTGTTTTTT | CSVRGGRNEKLFF
- | TRBD1 | 14 | TRBJ1-4 | TRBV5-1 | TGCGCCAGCAGCCTCGGACAGGGAGGCGAAAAACTGTTTTTT | CASSLGQGGEKLFF
- | - | 13 | TRBJ2-7 | TRBV6-1 | TGTGCCAGTAGACTACGTACTAAAGCCGAGCAGTACTTC | CASRLRTKAEQYF
once | - | 15 | TRBJ2-3 | TRBV4-1 | TGCGCCAGCAGCCCCGCGAGTGAGAAGAAGGATACGCAGTATTTT | CASSPASEKKDTQYF
- | - | 13 | TRBJ2-1 | TRBV9 | TGTGCCAGCAGCGTAGCTAGCAGTAATGAGCAGTTCTTC | CASSVASSNEQFF
- | TRBD1 | 15 | TRBJ1-5 | TRBV7-6 | TGTGCCAGCAGCTTAGCGCAGGGGGTAGATCAGCCCCAGCATTTT | CASSLAQGVDQPQHF
- | - | 15 | TRBJ1-4 | TRBV5-1 | TGCGCCAGCAGCCCATGGGGGGGCACTAATGAAAAACTGTTTTTT | CASSPWGGTNEKLFF
- | - | 12 | TRBJ1-2 | TRBV28 | TGTGCCAGCAGCTTGGACACCTATGGCTACACCTTC | CASSLDTYGYTF
- | TRBD1 | 15 | TRBJ2-7 | TRBV11-2 | TGTGCCAGCAGACAATTACGGACAGGTCCCTACGAGCAGTACTTC | CASRQLRTGPYEQYF